These 2 T cell receptor beta chains were sequenced from one sample in a study of response to subunit inactivated influenza vaccine. MiXCR was run by TCRdb on the RT-PCR reads, yielding one entry per CDR3 protein. The sample lists around 300,000 distinct CDR3 sequences; approximately 20% were seen once. The specimen comprised PBMCs from blood, sampled approximately 20 months after vaccination. Source of these receptors: a man aged 50-75 years who received an inactivated influenza vaccine.

This chain uses TRBV20-1 with TRBJ1-5, with D uncertain. The CDR3 covers 15 residues. From germline, CDR1 is DFQATT and CDR2 SNEGSKA (reference sequence). The V end lost 0 bases, the J end lost 0 bases, and 9 bases lay between the germline ends. The CDR3 protein is CSARDRAGSNQPQHF. The CDR3 coding sequence is TGCAGTGCTAGAGATCGGGCAGGTAGCAATCAGCCCCAGCATTTT.

This chain uses TRBV24-1 with TRBJ1-5, with 8 nucleotides matching TRBD1. The CDR3 sequence is 15 residues long. Germline CDR1 is KGHDR and CDR2 is SFDVKD. V trimming: 4 bases; J trimming: 2 bases; junction bases outside the gene matches: 3. The CDR3 sequence: CATSEGTGGNQPQHF. The CDR3 DNA reads TGTGCCACCAGTGAGGGGACAGGCGGCAATCAGCCCCAGCATTTT.